Below, 3 T cell receptor beta chains from the same sample are listed, as sequenced in a study of the immune and genomic landscape of osteosarcoma. TCRdb's copy holds only in-frame clones and misses some; the assay was immunoSEQ multiplex PCR. The profile shows approximately 420 clones, nearly 85% of them singletons. The sample taken for sequencing was tumor tissue from a local recurrence in the humerus. These TCRs come from a woman in her late teens or twenties with osteosarcoma.

The chain couples TRBV5-6 to TRBJ1-5; TRBD1 aligns across 8 bases. V lost 4 bases and J lost 9; bases outside the gene matches: 15. Germline V gene data show CDR1 as SGHDT and CDR2 as YYEEEE. The CDR3 totals 16 residues. CDR3 protein: CASSLGQAMGLGPQHF. The CDR3 DNA reads as TGTGCCAGCAGCCTGGGACAGGCAATGGGTCTAGGGCCCCAGCATTTT. Using reference TRBV5-6 and TRBJ1-5 for the parts outside the CDR3, the full variable domain is DAGVTQSPTHLIKTRGQQVTLRCSPKSGHDTVSWYQQALGQGPQFIFQYYEEEERQRGNFPDRFSGHQFPNYSSELNVNALLLGDSALYLCASSLGQAMGLGPQHFGDGTRLSIL.

This clone was observed a single time. The identical CDR3 is also encoded by other nucleotide sequences in the sample. V usage is TRBV10-3 and J usage is TRBJ2-1; 10 bases fit TRBD2. The germline V gene has CDR1 ENHRY and CDR2 SYGVKD. CDR3 size: 15 residues. Trimming at V came to 3 bases and at J to 5 bases, leaving 4 bases not matched to a gene. In DNA form, the CDR3 reads TGTGCCATCAGTGACAGAGCGGGAGGGGACAATGAGCAGTTCTTC. Translated, it gives CAISDRAGGDNEQFF.

This chain connects TRBV6-5 to TRBJ2-5; the match to TRBD2 covers 8 bases. Germline assignment: CDR1 MNHEY and CDR2 SVGAGI. V dropped 6 bases and J dropped 4; count of bases not matched to a gene: 10. The CDR3 sequence is 15 residues long. The CDR3 reads CASSKTGGAVETQYF. In DNA form, the CDR3 reads TGTGCCAGCAGCAAAACCGGGGGGGCCGTAGAGACCCAGTACTTC.